This TCR beta chain was documented in a study of T cells in localized non-small cell lung cancer. About this clone: Its antigen is not known.

Germline lookup yields CDR1 SGHNT and CDR2 YENEEA. The CDR3 has 15 amino acids. V dropped 5 bases and J dropped 2; count of bases not matched to a gene: 6. Using immunoSEQ multiplex PCR, the repertoire was profiled, and TCRdb retains in-frame clones only, with some absent. The sample has 2,500 or so clones, over 30% seen once. Findings of the study overall: Measurement of T cell clonality placed uninvolved adjacent lung highest, above the level in tumor. Only one tumor region went through sequencing, so heterogeneity may still be there.

The rearrangement links TRBV11-3 to TRBJ1-1; 9 nucleotides line up with TRBD1. The receptor was derived from a male donor aged 60 or older with stage II squamous cell lung carcinoma. Specimen: lung tumor tissue, collected before any cancer treatment. CDR3 in amino acids: CASSPDRGANTEAFF. CDR3 bases: TGTGCCAGCAGCCCCGACAGGGGGGCTAACACTGAAGCTTTCTTT.